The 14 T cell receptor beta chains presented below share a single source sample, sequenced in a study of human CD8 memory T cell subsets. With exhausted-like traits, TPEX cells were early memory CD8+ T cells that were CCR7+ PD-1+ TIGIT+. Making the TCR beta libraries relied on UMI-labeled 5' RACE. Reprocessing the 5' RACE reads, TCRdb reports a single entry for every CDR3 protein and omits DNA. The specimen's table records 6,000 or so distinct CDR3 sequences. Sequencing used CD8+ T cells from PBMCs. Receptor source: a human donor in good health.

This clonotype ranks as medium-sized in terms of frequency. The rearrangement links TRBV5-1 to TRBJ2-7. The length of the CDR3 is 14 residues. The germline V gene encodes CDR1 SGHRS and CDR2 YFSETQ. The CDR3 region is CASSLFDSSHEQYF.

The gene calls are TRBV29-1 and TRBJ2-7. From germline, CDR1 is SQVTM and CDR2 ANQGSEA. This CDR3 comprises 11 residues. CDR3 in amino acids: CSVRQFGEQYF.

This chain's CDR3 is CSAGTGAEQYF. V gene TRBV29-1 combines with J gene TRBJ2-7; checking the TCRdb D call of TRBD1 is not possible without DNA. Germline lookup yields CDR1 SQVTM and CDR2 ANQGSEA. The CDR3 runs to 11 residues.

The CDR3 sequence is CSARDRVAGYNEQFF. The V gene is TRBV20-1, the J gene TRBJ2-1; without DNA, the TCRdb call of TRBD2 cannot be checked. The CDR3 extends over 15 amino acids. Germline CDR1 and CDR2: DFQATT and SNEGSKA (reference sequence).

The CDR3 protein is CASSQNTPGVYSNQPQHF. V and J are TRBV4-3 and TRBJ1-5; with no DNA, the TCRdb D assignment of TRBD1 cannot be verified. Germline loops: CDR1 LGHNA, CDR2 YSLEER. The CDR3 has 18 residues.

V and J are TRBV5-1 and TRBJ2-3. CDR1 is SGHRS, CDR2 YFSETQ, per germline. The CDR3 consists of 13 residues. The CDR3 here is CASRMDSTDTQYF.

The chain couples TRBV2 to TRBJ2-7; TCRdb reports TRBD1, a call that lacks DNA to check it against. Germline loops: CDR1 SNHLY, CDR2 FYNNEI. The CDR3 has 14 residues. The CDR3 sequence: CASTSRASKYEQYF.

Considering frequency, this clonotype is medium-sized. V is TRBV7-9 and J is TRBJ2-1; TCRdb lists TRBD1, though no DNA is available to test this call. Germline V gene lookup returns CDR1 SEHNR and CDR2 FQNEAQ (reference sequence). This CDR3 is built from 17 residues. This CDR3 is CASSLGPFGDRVDEQFF.

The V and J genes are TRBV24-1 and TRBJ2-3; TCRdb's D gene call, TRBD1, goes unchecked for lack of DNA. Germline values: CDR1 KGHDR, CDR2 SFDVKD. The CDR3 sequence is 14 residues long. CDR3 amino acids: CATSVGDVEDTQYF.

The CDR3 spells CSAGVTESANYGYTF. V gene TRBV29-1 combines with J gene TRBJ1-2; TCRdb outputs TRBD1, but without DNA this stays unchecked. This CDR3 is 15 amino acids long. Germline V lookup: CDR1 SQVTM, CDR2 ANQGSEA.

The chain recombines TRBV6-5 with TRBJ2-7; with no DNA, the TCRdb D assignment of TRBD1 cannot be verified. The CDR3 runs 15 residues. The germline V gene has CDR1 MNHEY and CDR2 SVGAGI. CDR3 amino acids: CASSYGPGDLRKQYF.

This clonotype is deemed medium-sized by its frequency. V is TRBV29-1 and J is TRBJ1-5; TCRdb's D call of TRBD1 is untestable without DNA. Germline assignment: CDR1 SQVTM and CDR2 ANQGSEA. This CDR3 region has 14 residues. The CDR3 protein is CSVWTGMVNQPQHF.

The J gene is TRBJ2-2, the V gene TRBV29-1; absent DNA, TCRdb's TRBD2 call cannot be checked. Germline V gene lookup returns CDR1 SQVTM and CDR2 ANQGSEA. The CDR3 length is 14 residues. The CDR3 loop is CSVEGLAGPGELFF.

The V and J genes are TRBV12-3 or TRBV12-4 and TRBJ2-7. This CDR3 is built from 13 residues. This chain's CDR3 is CASSLSPDYEQYF.